These T cell receptor beta chains were read from a single sample in a study of shared clonotypes between healthy human individuals. Produced via immunoSEQ multiplex PCR; TCRdb's table is partial and in-frame only. The sample gives about 380,000 clones, about 96% of which show up once; approximately 0.32% is in the top ten. Sequencing input: memory CD8+ T cells sorted from blood. Receptors originate from a man aged 30 to 45 in good health. CDR3s include the opening cysteine and the closing phenylalanine or tryptophan. The D gene is left open where the match is weak. Size tells how often a clone was seen (once, few, many) or the class of an expanded clone, and some rows leave it out.

v_call: TRBV5-1
clone_size: -
d_call: -
j_call: TRBJ2-3
cdr3_nt: TGCGCCAGCAGCTTGGCTTCGTGGAGAGATACGCAGTATTTT
cdr3_aa: CASSLASWRDTQYF

v_call: TRBV6-5
clone_size: once
d_call: -
j_call: TRBJ1-6
cdr3_nt: TGTGCCAGCAGTTACCGCGGGACGGGAAATTCACCCCTCCACTTT
cdr3_aa: CASSYRGTGNSPLHF

v_call: TRBV7-6
clone_size: once
d_call: TRBD2
j_call: TRBJ2-2
cdr3_nt: TGTGCCAGCAGCTTAGTACGGGGCGGGAGAAACACCGGGGAGCTGTTTTTT
cdr3_aa: CASSLVRGGRNTGELFF

v_call: TRBV7-9
clone_size: -
d_call: -
j_call: TRBJ1-5
cdr3_nt: TGTGCCAGCAGCTTAGCCGGGGTGACCCCCCAGCATTTT
cdr3_aa: CASSLAGVTPQHF

v_call: TRBV25-1
clone_size: -
d_call: TRBD1
j_call: TRBJ1-1
cdr3_nt: TGTGCCAGCAGTGGATGGACAGGGGGCTACACTGAAGCTTTCTTT
cdr3_aa: CASSGWTGGYTEAFF

v_call: TRBV7-9
clone_size: -
d_call: -
j_call: TRBJ2-3
cdr3_nt: TGTGCCAGCAGCTACCTGGACAGCACAGATACGCAGTATTTT
cdr3_aa: CASSYLDSTDTQYF

v_call: TRBV6-1
clone_size: -
d_call: TRBD2
j_call: TRBJ2-7
cdr3_nt: TGTGCCAGCAGTGAATTTGCGGGAGGGCCATCCTACGAGCAGTACTTC
cdr3_aa: CASSEFAGGPSYEQYF

v_call: TRBV5-4
clone_size: -
d_call: TRBD2
j_call: TRBJ2-1
cdr3_nt: TGTGCCAGCAGCGCGGGACTAGCGGGAGGCAATGAGCAGTTCTTC
cdr3_aa: CASSAGLAGGNEQFF

v_call: TRBV5-5
clone_size: -
d_call: -
j_call: TRBJ2-5
cdr3_nt: TGTGCCAGCAGCCTGGCGGGCCGAGCCGAAGAGACCCAGTACTTC
cdr3_aa: CASSLAGRAEETQYF

v_call: TRBV30
clone_size: -
d_call: -
j_call: TRBJ2-6
cdr3_nt: TGTGCCTGGAGTCCTGGGGCCAACGTCCTGACTTTC
cdr3_aa: CAWSPGANVLTF

v_call: TRBV18
clone_size: -
d_call: TRBD1
j_call: TRBJ1-4
cdr3_nt: TGTGCCAGCTCATCGACAGGGTCTACAACTAATGAAAAACTGTTTTTT
cdr3_aa: CASSSTGSTTNEKLFF

v_call: TRBV4-1
clone_size: -
d_call: -
j_call: TRBJ2-3
cdr3_nt: TGCGCCAGCAGCCAAGTTAGTAACTTACGTGGGGGTACGCAGTATTTT
cdr3_aa: CASSQVSNLRGGTQYF

v_call: TRBV5-8
clone_size: -
d_call: -
j_call: TRBJ1-3
cdr3_nt: TGTGCCAGCAGACCCAGGGGTAGTGGAAACACCATATATTTT
cdr3_aa: CASRPRGSGNTIYF

v_call: TRBV28
clone_size: -
d_call: -
j_call: TRBJ2-5
cdr3_nt: TGTGCCAGCAGTAAACTCGGGACCCAGTACTTC
cdr3_aa: CASSKLGTQYF

v_call: TRBV2
clone_size: -
d_call: -
j_call: TRBJ1-5
cdr3_nt: TGTGCCAGCAGTGTTGCCGGATATAGCAATCAGCCCCAGCATTTT
cdr3_aa: CASSVAGYSNQPQHF

v_call: TRBV7-2
clone_size: -
d_call: TRBD2
j_call: TRBJ2-7
cdr3_nt: TGTGCCAGCAGCTTAGTGGGTGGACTAGTCAACCACGAGCAGTACTTC
cdr3_aa: CASSLVGGLVNHEQYF

v_call: TRBV7-3
clone_size: once
d_call: -
j_call: TRBJ2-2
cdr3_nt: TGTGCCAGCAGCCCCCGTTGGGGCACCGGGGAGCTGTTTTTT
cdr3_aa: CASSPRWGTGELFF

v_call: TRBV28
clone_size: -
d_call: -
j_call: TRBJ2-1
cdr3_nt: TGTGCCAGCAGCGCCGGGAAACTGGGAGGGTTCTTC
cdr3_aa: CASSAGKLGGFF

v_call: TRBV7-8
clone_size: -
d_call: -
j_call: TRBJ2-7
cdr3_nt: TGTGCCAGCAGCTCCGGTGGGGTCGAGCAGTACTTC
cdr3_aa: CASSSGGVEQYF

v_call: TRBV28
clone_size: -
d_call: TRBD2
j_call: TRBJ2-7
cdr3_nt: TGTGCCAGCAGTTTATCGGCTAGCGGGAGATGGGAGCAGTACTTC
cdr3_aa: CASSLSASGRWEQYF

v_call: TRBV7-2
clone_size: -
d_call: -
j_call: TRBJ2-6
cdr3_nt: TGTGCCAGCAGCTTAGTCCCTTCTGGGGCCAACGTCCTGACTTTC
cdr3_aa: CASSLVPSGANVLTF

v_call: TRBV4-1
clone_size: once
d_call: TRBD2
j_call: TRBJ2-7
cdr3_nt: TGCGCCAGCAGCCAAACAGGACTAGCGGGAGGCAAGGAGTACTTC
cdr3_aa: CASSQTGLAGGKEYF

v_call: TRBV7-7
clone_size: -
d_call: -
j_call: TRBJ1-2
cdr3_nt: TGTGCTATTAGCAGGTCGCCCCAGCAGGAGGGCTACACCTTC
cdr3_aa: CAISRSPQQEGYTF

v_call: TRBV7-2
clone_size: -
d_call: -
j_call: TRBJ2-3
cdr3_nt: TGTGCCAGCAGCTTAAACCAATACACAGATACGCAGTATTTT
cdr3_aa: CASSLNQYTDTQYF

v_call: TRBV19
clone_size: -
d_call: -
j_call: TRBJ2-3
cdr3_nt: TGTGCCAGTAGTCCCGCGAGTAGGCCTAGCACAGATACGCAGTATTTT
cdr3_aa: CASSPASRPSTDTQYF

v_call: TRBV7-9
clone_size: -
d_call: -
j_call: TRBJ2-1
cdr3_nt: TGTGCCAGCAGCTTAAGAAGGGAAGACAATGAGCAGTTCTTC
cdr3_aa: CASSLRREDNEQFF

v_call: TRBV10-1
clone_size: -
d_call: -
j_call: TRBJ2-5
cdr3_nt: TGCGCCAGCAGAGACCTCAAAGAGACCCAGTACTTC
cdr3_aa: CASRDLKETQYF

v_call: TRBV28
clone_size: -
d_call: -
j_call: TRBJ2-5
cdr3_nt: TGTGCCAGCAGTTTACTCAAAGAGACCCAGTACTTC
cdr3_aa: CASSLLKETQYF

v_call: TRBV5-6
clone_size: -
d_call: TRBD2
j_call: TRBJ2-7
cdr3_nt: TGTGCCAGCAGCTTCAGCGGGATTTCGTACTTC
cdr3_aa: CASSFSGISYF

v_call: TRBV6-5
clone_size: -
d_call: -
j_call: TRBJ1-1
cdr3_nt: TGTGCCAGCAGTTCCACGCGCGCGGGGAACACTGAAGCTTTCTTT
cdr3_aa: CASSSTRAGNTEAFF

v_call: TRBV27
clone_size: -
d_call: -
j_call: TRBJ2-3
cdr3_nt: TGTGCCAGCAGTCAGGAGGGCCGCTTCACAGATACGCAGTATTTT
cdr3_aa: CASSQEGRFTDTQYF

v_call: TRBV5-8
clone_size: -
d_call: TRBD1
j_call: TRBJ1-5
cdr3_nt: TGTGCCAGCAGCACATACCGACAGGGAATAAATCAGCCCCAGCATTTT
cdr3_aa: CASSTYRQGINQPQHF

v_call: TRBV4-1
clone_size: -
d_call: -
j_call: TRBJ2-1
cdr3_nt: TGCGCCAGCAGCCAGAGCGCCGGGACCTTAAAAAACAATGAGCAGTTCTTC
cdr3_aa: CASSQSAGTLKNNEQFF

v_call: TRBV2
clone_size: -
d_call: TRBD1
j_call: TRBJ1-4
cdr3_nt: TGTGCCAGCAAGGGGACAGGGGCTGAAAAACTGTTTTTT
cdr3_aa: CASKGTGAEKLFF

v_call: TRBV2
clone_size: -
d_call: -
j_call: TRBJ2-1
cdr3_nt: TGTGCCAGCGGAGGGGGTCCCCCCAAAGTGCAGTTCTTC
cdr3_aa: CASGGGPPKVQFF

v_call: TRBV18
clone_size: -
d_call: TRBD1
j_call: TRBJ1-2
cdr3_nt: TGTGCCAGCTCACCGGGACAGGGGGCCTATGGCTACACCTTC
cdr3_aa: CASSPGQGAYGYTF

v_call: TRBV28
clone_size: -
d_call: TRBD2
j_call: TRBJ2-2
cdr3_nt: TGTGCCAGCAGTTTAAGACTAGCGGGAGCTTTCGGCGGGGAGCTGTTTTTT
cdr3_aa: CASSLRLAGAFGGELFF

v_call: TRBV6-1
clone_size: -
d_call: -
j_call: TRBJ1-1
cdr3_nt: TGTGCCAGCAGCTCGGCACCACAGGGTGGCACTGAAGCTTTCTTT
cdr3_aa: CASSSAPQGGTEAFF

v_call: TRBV29-1
clone_size: -
d_call: TRBD1
j_call: TRBJ2-4
cdr3_nt: TGCAGCGTTGAGGCGGACAGGGACATAAACATTCAGTACTTC
cdr3_aa: CSVEADRDINIQYF

v_call: TRBV27
clone_size: -
d_call: -
j_call: TRBJ1-4
cdr3_nt: TGTGCCAGCAGTTTAAGAGCAACTAATGAAAAACTGTTTTTT
cdr3_aa: CASSLRATNEKLFF

v_call: TRBV13
clone_size: -
d_call: -
j_call: TRBJ2-1
cdr3_nt: TGTGCCAGCAGCGGGGGGATACAGGGAAGCTCCTACAATGAGCAGTTCTTC
cdr3_aa: CASSGGIQGSSYNEQFF

v_call: TRBV7-9
clone_size: once
d_call: -
j_call: TRBJ2-4
cdr3_nt: TGTGCCAGCAGCTTTAGGGGCGGCGGAAACATTCAGTACTTC
cdr3_aa: CASSFRGGGNIQYF

v_call: TRBV2
clone_size: -
d_call: TRBD1
j_call: TRBJ2-1
cdr3_nt: TGTGCCAGCGGTCGACAGGGTCCTGAGCAGTTCTTC
cdr3_aa: CASGRQGPEQFF

v_call: TRBV20-1
clone_size: -
d_call: -
j_call: TRBJ2-1
cdr3_nt: TGCAGTGCTAGGAGAGCGGATGAGCAGTTCTTC
cdr3_aa: CSARRADEQFF

v_call: TRBV2
clone_size: -
d_call: -
j_call: TRBJ1-3
cdr3_nt: TGTGCCACATTCTCTGGAAACACCATATATTTT
cdr3_aa: CATFSGNTIYF

v_call: TRBV28
clone_size: -
d_call: TRBD2
j_call: TRBJ2-7
cdr3_nt: TGTGCCAGCAGTCCCCTACCCATAGCGGGCGCGAGCTCCTACGAGCAGTACTTC
cdr3_aa: CASSPLPIAGASSYEQYF

v_call: TRBV25-1
clone_size: once
d_call: TRBD1
j_call: TRBJ1-1
cdr3_nt: TGTGCCAGCAGGATAACAGGGGGTGGTACTGAAGCTTTCTTT
cdr3_aa: CASRITGGGTEAFF

v_call: TRBV19
clone_size: -
d_call: TRBD1
j_call: TRBJ2-5
cdr3_nt: TGTGCCAGTAGTCGAGTAACAGGGGACCAAGAGACCCAGTACTTC
cdr3_aa: CASSRVTGDQETQYF

v_call: TRBV23-1
clone_size: -
d_call: TRBD2
j_call: TRBJ2-3
cdr3_nt: TGCGCCAGCAGTCAATCCGGACTAGCGGGTCTCCGGCACGATACGCAGTATTTT
cdr3_aa: CASSQSGLAGLRHDTQYF

v_call: TRBV6-1
clone_size: -
d_call: -
j_call: TRBJ1-4
cdr3_nt: TGTGCCAGCAGGACCAGAGCAACTAATGAAAAACTGTTTTTT
cdr3_aa: CASRTRATNEKLFF

v_call: TRBV5-5
clone_size: -
d_call: -
j_call: TRBJ2-7
cdr3_nt: TGTGCCAGCAGCTTGGCCCGGGCTCAGGGCGCGGGATACGAGCAGTACTTC
cdr3_aa: CASSLARAQGAGYEQYF

v_call: TRBV19
clone_size: -
d_call: -
j_call: TRBJ1-2
cdr3_nt: TGTGCCAGTAGTATATCCCCAGGGGAGAACTATGGCTACACCTTC
cdr3_aa: CASSISPGENYGYTF

v_call: TRBV28
clone_size: -
d_call: TRBD1
j_call: TRBJ1-1
cdr3_nt: TGTGCCAGCAGTTTATACCCCAAAAAAACAGGGGGGAACACTGAAGCTTTCTTT
cdr3_aa: CASSLYPKKTGGNTEAFF

v_call: TRBV7-9
clone_size: -
d_call: TRBD1
j_call: TRBJ2-5
cdr3_nt: TGTGCCAGCAGCTTAGCGACAGGGGGCCCAGAGACCCAGTACTTC
cdr3_aa: CASSLATGGPETQYF

v_call: TRBV2
clone_size: -
d_call: -
j_call: TRBJ1-2
cdr3_nt: TGTGCCAGCAGTTTACAAGGATCGGATGGCTACACCTTC
cdr3_aa: CASSLQGSDGYTF

v_call: TRBV19
clone_size: -
d_call: -
j_call: TRBJ2-7
cdr3_nt: TGTGCCAGTAGTCCGAGCGGAACTAGCTACGAGCAGTACTTC
cdr3_aa: CASSPSGTSYEQYF

v_call: TRBV7-7
clone_size: -
d_call: TRBD2
j_call: TRBJ2-1
cdr3_nt: TGTGCTAGCAGCTTGGCTAGCGGGAGGGCCCCCTACAATGAGCAGTTCTTC
cdr3_aa: CASSLASGRAPYNEQFF

v_call: TRBV27
clone_size: -
d_call: -
j_call: TRBJ2-4
cdr3_nt: TGTGCCAGCAGTTCTTCATTGCTTGTCAAAAACATTCAGTACTTC
cdr3_aa: CASSSSLLVKNIQYF